Listed here are 12 T cell receptor beta chains from one sample, sequenced in a study of OX40 agonist ivuxolimab in advanced cancers. Method: immunoSEQ multiplex PCR; TCRdb's copy keeps in-frame clones and lacks some. The sample carries about 98,000 clones, roughly 93% recorded once. Specimen: CD4+ or CD8+ T cells sorted from blood, collected in a trial of the OX40 agonist ivuxolimab. Source of these receptors: an adult with an advanced solid tumor such as melanoma, head and neck, liver or kidney cancer.

The CDR3 nucleotides read TGTGCCAGCAGTGGGGTTAAGGGGCCCGGGCCTAGCGAGCAGTACGTC. Residues: CASSGVKGPGPSEQYV. The chain couples TRBV28 to TRBJ2-7, with D possibly TRBD1 on 5 matching bases. V lost 5 bases, J lost 6 bases, and 23 bases lay in between. The CDR3 sequence is 16 residues long. CDR1 and CDR2 (germline): MDHEN, SYDVKM.

Only one count was recorded for this clone. The chain recombines TRBV2 with TRBJ2-5; D gene unclear. V lost 5 bases and J lost 7, with 5 bases in between. The germline V gene encodes CDR1 SNHLY and CDR2 FYNNEI. The CDR3 covers 10 residues. CDR3 coding DNA: TGTGCCAGCAGTACAGTGACCCAGTACTTC. Translated: CASSTVTQYF. Drawing the rest from reference TRBV2 and TRBJ2-5, the complete variable domain is EPEVTQTPSHQVTQMGQEVILRCVPISNHLYFYWYRQILGQKVEFLVSFYNNEISEKSEIFDDQFSVERPDGSNFTLKIRSTKLEDSAMYFCASSTVTQYFGPGTRLLVL.

The J gene is TRBJ1-1, the V gene TRBV11-1; D not resolved. The CDR3 length is 16 residues. Per the germline V gene, CDR1 is SGHAT and CDR2 is FQDESV (reference sequence). V was cut by 1 base and J by 3 bases, with 15 bases left in between. CDR3 region: CASSLDAFHGDTEAFF. CDR3 nucleotide sequence: TGTGCCAGCAGCTTAGATGCTTTCCACGGGGACACTGAAGCTTTCTTT.

The rearrangement uses TRBV5-5 and TRBJ2-7; D gene ambiguous. V shed 3 bases and J shed 6 bases, with 13 bases lying between them. The CDR3 is made up of 13 amino acids. Germline lookup yields CDR1 SGHKS and CDR2 YYEKEE (reference sequence). The DNA for the CDR3 is TGTGCCAGCAGCTCCTCCCCAGTAACCGAGCAGTACGTC. Protein: CASSSSPVTEQYV.

The V and J genes are TRBV7-3 and TRBJ1-1; 8 bases agree with TRBD1. V dropped 2 bases and J dropped 0; count of bases not matched to a gene: 5. This CDR3 comprises 16 residues. CDR1 SGHTA and CDR2 FQGTGA come from the germline V gene. This CDR3 is CASSLDGQGMNTEAFF. CDR3 in DNA: TGTGCCAGCAGCTTAGATGGACAGGGAATGAACACTGAAGCTTTCTTT.

The chain has TRBV18 and TRBJ2-7; D uncertain. The CDR3 runs 16 residues. V was trimmed by 1 base and J by 5 bases, leaving 18 bases between them. The germline V gene encodes CDR1 KGHSH and CDR2 LQKENI. CDR3: CASSPRRSLSGNEQYF. The CDR3 DNA is TGTGCCAGCTCACCACGCAGATCCCTCAGTGGCAACGAGCAGTACTTC.

V is TRBV6-5 and J is TRBJ2-4; a weak D match, TRBD2 (5 bases). The germline V gene has CDR1 MNHEY and CDR2 SVGAGI. The CDR3 spans 13 residues. Trimming pared 8 bases from V and 4 bases from J, leaving 12 bases between. This CDR3 is CASRGLVKNIQYF. CDR3 sequence (DNA): TGTGCCAGCCGCGGACTCGTAAAAAACATTCAGTACTTC.

This clone was recorded a few times. The chain employs TRBV7-8 and TRBJ1-6; D not certain. CDR3 length equals 13 residues. The germline gives CDR1 SGHVS, CDR2 FQNEAQ. Trimming shortened V by 0 bases and J by 7 bases, and 4 bases separated the two germline ends. CDR3 protein: CASSLAANSPLHF. The CDR3 DNA is TGTGCCAGCAGCTTAGCGGCAAATTCACCCCTCCACTTT.

The chain is built from TRBV28 and TRBJ2-5; D not resolved. Per germline, CDR1 MDHEN and CDR2 SYDVKM. This CDR3 region has 13 residues. With 8 bases removed from V and 4 bases from J, the gap between germline ends came to 14 bases. The CDR3 here is CASSYGEVETQYF. The CDR3 nucleotides are TGTGCCAGCTCATATGGAGAGGTAGAGACCCAGTACTTC.

Turning to this clone: Other DNA sequences in the same sample also yield this CDR3. The genes are TRBV30 and TRBJ2-3; the D is unclear. The germline V gene encodes CDR1 GTSNPN and CDR2 SVGIG (reference sequence). CDR3 size: 11 residues. Trimming removed 0 bases from V and 2 bases from J, with 0 bases in between. CDR3 bases: TGTGCCTGGAGTGTCACAGATACGCAGTATTTT. Its protein is CAWSVTDTQYF.

The genes are TRBV18 and TRBJ1-1; a weak D match, TRBD1 (5 bases). This CDR3 comprises 17 residues. Germline V gene sequence: CDR1 KGHSH, CDR2 LQKENI. The germline V and J ends were trimmed by 2 bases and 0 bases, with 16 bases remaining between them. CDR3 sequence: CASSPYQGMGMNTEAFF. The CDR3 region has the DNA TGTGCCAGCTCACCATACCAGGGAATGGGCATGAACACTGAAGCTTTCTTT.

The rearrangement links TRBV7-9 to TRBJ2-3, with D hard to call. Looked up from germline, CDR1 is SEHNR and CDR2 is FQNEAQ (reference sequence). The CDR3 extends over 14 amino acids. V lost 3 bases to trimming and J lost 2 bases, with 9 bases between them. The CDR3 coding sequence is TGTGCCAGCAGCTTCCTCGGGTTCACAGATACGCAGTATTTT. It is translated as CASSFLGFTDTQYF.